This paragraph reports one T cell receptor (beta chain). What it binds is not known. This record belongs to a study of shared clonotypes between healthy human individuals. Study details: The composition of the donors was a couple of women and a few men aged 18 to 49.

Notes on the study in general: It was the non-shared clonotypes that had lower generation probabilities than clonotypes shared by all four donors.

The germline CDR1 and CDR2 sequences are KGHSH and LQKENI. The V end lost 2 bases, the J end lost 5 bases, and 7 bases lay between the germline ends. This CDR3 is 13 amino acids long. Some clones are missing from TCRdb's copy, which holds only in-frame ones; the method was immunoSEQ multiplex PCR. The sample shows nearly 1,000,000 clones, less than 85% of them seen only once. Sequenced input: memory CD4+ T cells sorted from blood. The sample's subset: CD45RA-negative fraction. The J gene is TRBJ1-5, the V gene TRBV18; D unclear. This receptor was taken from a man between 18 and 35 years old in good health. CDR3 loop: CASSPLVDQPQHF. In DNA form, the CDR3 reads TGTGCCAGCTCACCATTGGTTGATCAGCCCCAGCATTTT.